The TCR beta chain described here comes from a study of T cells in women clearing cervical HPV infection. Overall study results and limits: Associations may precede or follow infection; HPV-specific or memory T cells were not isolated. CIN3+ cases had significantly higher TCR richness than controls; evenness did not differ.

To note about this clone: Its antigen is still unknown. The missing CDR3 end, 3 residues past where the read stops, is filled in from the germline J gene.

Unmatched junction bases numbered 8, after V lost 5 bases and J lost 4 bases. Germline V gene lookup returns CDR1 SEHNR and CDR2 FQNEAQ (reference sequence). The CDR3 has 15 residues. Clones were sequenced by immunoSEQ multiplex PCR, and TCRdb holds only the in-frame ones, with some missing. The sample table includes about 22,000 clones. Sequencing was done on a sample of blood buffy coat. V and J are TRBV7-9 and TRBJ2-7; 10 bases agree with TRBD2. This TCR came from a woman aged 18-70 years with a cervical HPV16 infection that either progressed to CIN3+ or cleared (not recorded which). The CDR3 bases that were read are TGTGCCAGCAGCCCTCAAGCGGGAGGGCCGTACGAG. Amino acids: CASSPQAGGPYE. The CDR3 as a whole reads CASSPQAGGPYEQYF.